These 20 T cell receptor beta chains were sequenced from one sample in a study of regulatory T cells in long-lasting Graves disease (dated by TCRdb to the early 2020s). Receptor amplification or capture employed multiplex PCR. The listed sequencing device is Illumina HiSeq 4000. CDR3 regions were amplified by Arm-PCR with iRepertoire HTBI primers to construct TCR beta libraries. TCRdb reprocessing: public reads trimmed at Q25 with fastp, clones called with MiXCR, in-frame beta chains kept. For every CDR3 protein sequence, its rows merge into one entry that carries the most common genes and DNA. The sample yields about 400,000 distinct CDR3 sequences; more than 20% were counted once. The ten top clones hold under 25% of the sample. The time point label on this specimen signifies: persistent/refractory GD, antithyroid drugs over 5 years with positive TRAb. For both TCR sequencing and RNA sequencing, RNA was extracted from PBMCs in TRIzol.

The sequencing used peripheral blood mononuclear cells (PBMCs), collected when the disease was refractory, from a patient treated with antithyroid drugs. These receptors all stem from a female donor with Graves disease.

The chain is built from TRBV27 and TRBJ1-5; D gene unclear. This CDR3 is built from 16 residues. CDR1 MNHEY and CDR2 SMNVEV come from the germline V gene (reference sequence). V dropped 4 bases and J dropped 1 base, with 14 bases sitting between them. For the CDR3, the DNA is TGTGCCAGCAGTTCAAGCCCCACGGGGAGCAATCAGCCCCAGCATTTT. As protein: CASSSSPTGSNQPQHF.

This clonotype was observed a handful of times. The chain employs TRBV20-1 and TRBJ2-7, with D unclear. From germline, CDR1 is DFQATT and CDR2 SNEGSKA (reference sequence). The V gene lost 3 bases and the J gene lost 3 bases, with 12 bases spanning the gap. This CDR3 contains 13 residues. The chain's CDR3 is CSARGQFRYEQYF. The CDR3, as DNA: TGCAGTGCTAGGGGCCAATTCCGCTACGAGCAGTACTTC.

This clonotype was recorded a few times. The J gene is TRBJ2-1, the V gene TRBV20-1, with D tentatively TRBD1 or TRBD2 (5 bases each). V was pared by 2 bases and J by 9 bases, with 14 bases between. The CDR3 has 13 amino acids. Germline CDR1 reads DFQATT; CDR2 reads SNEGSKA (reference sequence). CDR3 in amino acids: CSARWVGDVEQFF. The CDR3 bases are TGCAGTGCTAGATGGGTAGGGGACGTTGAGCAGTTCTTC.

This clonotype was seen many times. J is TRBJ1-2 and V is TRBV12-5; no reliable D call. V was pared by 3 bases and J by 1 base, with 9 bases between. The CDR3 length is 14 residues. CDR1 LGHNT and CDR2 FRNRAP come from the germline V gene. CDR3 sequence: CASGLDPNNYGYTF. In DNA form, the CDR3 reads TGTGCTAGTGGTTTAGACCCCAATAACTATGGCTACACCTTC.

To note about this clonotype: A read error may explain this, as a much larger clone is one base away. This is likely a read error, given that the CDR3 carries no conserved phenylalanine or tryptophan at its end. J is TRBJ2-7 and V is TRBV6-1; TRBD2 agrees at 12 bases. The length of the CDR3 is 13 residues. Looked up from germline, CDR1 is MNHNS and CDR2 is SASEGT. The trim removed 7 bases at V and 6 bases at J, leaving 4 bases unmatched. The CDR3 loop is CASKLAGGVEQYL. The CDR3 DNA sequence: TGTGCCAGCAAACTAGCGGGAGGAGTCGAGCAGTACCTC.

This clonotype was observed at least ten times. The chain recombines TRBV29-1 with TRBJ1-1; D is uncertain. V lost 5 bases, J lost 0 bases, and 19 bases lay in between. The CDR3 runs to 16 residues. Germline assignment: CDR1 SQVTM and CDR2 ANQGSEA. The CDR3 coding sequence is TGCAGCGTTCCCAAGGGTATCGATTCGATGAACACTGAAGCTTTCTTT. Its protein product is CSVPKGIDSMNTEAFF. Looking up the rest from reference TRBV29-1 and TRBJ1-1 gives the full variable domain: SAVISQKPSRDICQRGTSLTIQCQVDSQVTMMFWYRQQPGQSLTLIATANQGSEATYESGFVIDKFPISRPNLTFSTLTVSNMSPEDSSIYLCSVPKGIDSMNTEAFFGQGTRLTVV.

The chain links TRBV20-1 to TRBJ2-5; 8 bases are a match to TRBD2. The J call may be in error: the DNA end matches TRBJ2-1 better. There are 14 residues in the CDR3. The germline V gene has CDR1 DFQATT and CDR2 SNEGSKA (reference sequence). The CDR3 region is CSATSSGQRRPQFF. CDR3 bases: TGCAGTGCAACCTCTAGCGGGCAGAGAAGGCCGCAGTTCTTC.

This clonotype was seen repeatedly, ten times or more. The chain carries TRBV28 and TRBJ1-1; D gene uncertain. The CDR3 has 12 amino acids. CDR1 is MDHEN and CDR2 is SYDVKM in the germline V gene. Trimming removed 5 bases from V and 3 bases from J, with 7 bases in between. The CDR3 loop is CASSPLDTEAFF. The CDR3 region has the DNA TGTGCCAGCAGTCCTCTGGACACTGAAGCTTTCTTT.

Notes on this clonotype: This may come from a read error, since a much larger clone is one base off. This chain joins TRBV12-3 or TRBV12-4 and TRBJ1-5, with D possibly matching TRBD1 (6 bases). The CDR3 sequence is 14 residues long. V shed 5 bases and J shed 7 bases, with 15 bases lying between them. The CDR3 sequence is CASSAWSGEQPQHF. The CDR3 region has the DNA TGTGCCAGCAGTGCTTGGTCAGGGGAGCAGCCCCAGCATTTT.

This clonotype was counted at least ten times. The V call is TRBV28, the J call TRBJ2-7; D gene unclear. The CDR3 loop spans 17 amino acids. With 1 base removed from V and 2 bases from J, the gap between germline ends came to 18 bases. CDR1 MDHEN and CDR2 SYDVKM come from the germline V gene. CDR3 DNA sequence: TGTGCCAGCAGTTTATTAAGAGAAAAAGTTATCACCTACGAGCAGTACTTC. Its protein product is CASSLLREKVITYEQYF.

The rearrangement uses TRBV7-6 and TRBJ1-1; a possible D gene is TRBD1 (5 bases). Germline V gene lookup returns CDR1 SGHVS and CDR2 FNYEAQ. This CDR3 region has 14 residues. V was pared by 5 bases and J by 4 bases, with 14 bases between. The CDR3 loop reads CASSPEGYLTEAFF. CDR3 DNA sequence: TGTGCCAGCAGCCCAGAGGGGTATCTCACTGAAGCTTTCTTT.

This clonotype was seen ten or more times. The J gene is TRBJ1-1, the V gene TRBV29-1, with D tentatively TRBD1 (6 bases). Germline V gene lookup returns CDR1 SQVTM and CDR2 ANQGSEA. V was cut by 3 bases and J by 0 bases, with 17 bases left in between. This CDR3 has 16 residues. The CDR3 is CSVEGWGAQVNTEAFF. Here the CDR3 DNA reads TGCAGCGTTGAGGGTTGGGGGGCCCAGGTGAACACTGAAGCTTTCTTT.

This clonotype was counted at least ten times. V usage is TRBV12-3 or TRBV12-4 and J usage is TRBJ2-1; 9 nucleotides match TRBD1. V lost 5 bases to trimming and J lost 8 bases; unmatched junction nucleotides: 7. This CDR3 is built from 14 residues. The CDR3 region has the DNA TGTGCCAGCAGTGGGACAGGGTTCGCGGATGAGCAGTTCTTC. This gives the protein CASSGTGFADEQFF.

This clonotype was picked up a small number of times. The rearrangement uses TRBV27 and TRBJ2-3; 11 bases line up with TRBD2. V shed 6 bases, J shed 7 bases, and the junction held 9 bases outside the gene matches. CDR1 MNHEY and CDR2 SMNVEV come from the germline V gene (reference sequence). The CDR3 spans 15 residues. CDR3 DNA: TGTGCCAGCAGCCGCGTAGCGGGAGGGCCACATACGCAGTATTTT. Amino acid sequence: CASSRVAGGPHTQYF.

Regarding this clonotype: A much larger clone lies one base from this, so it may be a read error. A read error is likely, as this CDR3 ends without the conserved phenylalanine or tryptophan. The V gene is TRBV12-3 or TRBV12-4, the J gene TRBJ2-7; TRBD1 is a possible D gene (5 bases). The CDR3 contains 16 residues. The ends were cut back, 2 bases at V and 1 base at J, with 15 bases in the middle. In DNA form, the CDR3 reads TGTGCCAGCAGTTTAAGGGTCAGGGAAAAATCCTACGAGCAGTACTCC. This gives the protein CASSLRVREKSYEQYS.

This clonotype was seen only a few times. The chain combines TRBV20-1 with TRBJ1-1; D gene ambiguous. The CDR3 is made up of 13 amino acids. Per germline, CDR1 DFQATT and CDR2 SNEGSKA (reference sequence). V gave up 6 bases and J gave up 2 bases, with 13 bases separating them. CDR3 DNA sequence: TGCAGTGCCCCAAGCGACGGTAACACTGAAGCTTTCTTT. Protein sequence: CSAPSDGNTEAFF.

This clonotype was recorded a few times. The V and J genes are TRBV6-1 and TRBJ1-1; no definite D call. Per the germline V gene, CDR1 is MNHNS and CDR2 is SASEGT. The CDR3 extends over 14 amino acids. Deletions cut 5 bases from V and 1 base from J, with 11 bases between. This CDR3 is CASSPFRGNTEAFF. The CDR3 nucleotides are TGTGCCAGCAGTCCCTTTAGAGGGAACACTGAAGCTTTCTTT.

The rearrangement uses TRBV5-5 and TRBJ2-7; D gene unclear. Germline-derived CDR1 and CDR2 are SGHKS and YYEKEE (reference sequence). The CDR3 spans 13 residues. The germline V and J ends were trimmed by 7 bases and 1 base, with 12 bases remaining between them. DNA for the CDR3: TGTGCCAGCTCCTTTTTCGAATCCTACGAGCAGTACTTC. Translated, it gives CASSFFESYEQYF.

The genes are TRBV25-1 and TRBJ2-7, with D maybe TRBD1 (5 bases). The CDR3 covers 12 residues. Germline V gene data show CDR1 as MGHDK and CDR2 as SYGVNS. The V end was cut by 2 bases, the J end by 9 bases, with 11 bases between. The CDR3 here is CASSENTRAQYF. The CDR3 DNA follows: TGTGCCAGCAGTGAAAACACCAGGGCGCAGTACTTC.

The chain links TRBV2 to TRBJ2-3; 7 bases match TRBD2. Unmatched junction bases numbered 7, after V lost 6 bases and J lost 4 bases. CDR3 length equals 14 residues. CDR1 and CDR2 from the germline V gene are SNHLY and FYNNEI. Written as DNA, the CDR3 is TGTGCCAGCAGCCCAAGACTAGCCGCAGATACGCAGTATTTT. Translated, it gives CASSPRLAADTQYF. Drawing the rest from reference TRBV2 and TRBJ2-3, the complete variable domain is EPEVTQTPSHQVTQMGQEVILRCVPISNHLYFYWYRQILGQKVEFLVSFYNNEISEKSEIFDDQFSVERPDGSNFTLKIRSTKLEDSAMYFCASSPRLAADTQYFGPGTRLTVL.